This is a list of T cell receptor beta chains from one sample in a study of blood T cell repertoires in COVID-19. The repertoire was sequenced with immunoSEQ multiplex PCR; TCRdb's copy has only in-frame clones and lacks some. The sample lists some 5,200 clones, roughly 90% occurring once. Sequencing input: peripheral blood. The receptors were sampled from a woman of 80 years or more with acute or convalescent COVID-19. Each CDR3 is given with its conserved first and last residue. D genes are given only for firm matches. Size tells how often a clone was seen (once, few, many) or the class of an expanded clone, and some rows leave it out.

>.|TRBJ1-3|.|TRBV30
CAWSVSGEGTIYF
TGTGCCTGGAGTGTTTCCGGGGAGGGCACCATATATTTT
>.|TRBJ1-2|.|TRBV6-5
CASSMGIRETRYTF
TGTGCCAGCAGTATGGGGATCCGGGAAACCCGCTACACCTTC
>.|TRBJ2-2|TRBD2|TRBV6-1
CASSASGGQYTGELFF
TGTGCCAGCAGTGCGAGCGGGGGGCAGTACACCGGGGAGCTGTTTTTT
>.|TRBJ2-5|TRBD1|TRBV7-2
CASSPNRGEAETQYF
TGTGCCAGCAGCCCAAACAGGGGAGAGGCAGAGACCCAGTACTTC
>once|TRBJ2-5|.|TRBV3-1/TRBV3-2
CASSPFGGTETQYF
TGTGCCAGCAGCCCCTTCGGAGGGACGGAGACCCAGTACTTC
>.|TRBJ2-5|TRBD1|TRBV7-7
CASSLGQGIIGETQYF
TGTGCCAGCAGCCTGGGACAGGGGATAATAGGGGAGACCCAGTACTTC
>.|TRBJ1-4|.|TRBV28
CASNKATNEKLFF
TGTGCCAGCAACAAAGCAACTAATGAAAAACTGTTTTTT
>.|TRBJ1-5|TRBD1|TRBV12-5
CASGGDSTNQPQHF
TGTGCTAGTGGGGGGGACAGTACCAATCAGCCCCAGCATTTT
>.|TRBJ1-1|.|TRBV18
CASSPGGGTGAEAFF
TGTGCCAGCTCACCGGGCGGGGGTACGGGGGCTGAAGCTTTCTTT
>.|TRBJ1-5|TRBD1|TRBV19
CASSKGQGNQPQHF
TGTGCCAGTAGTAAGGGACAGGGCAATCAGCCCCAGCATTTT
>.|TRBJ2-4|.|TRBV19
CACGSGQPGAKNIQYF
TGTGCCTGCGGATCCGGACAGCCTGGGGCCAAAAACATTCAGTACTTC
>.|TRBJ2-5|TRBD2|TRBV2
CASSGGRASGKETQYF
TGTGCCAGCAGTGGTGGGCGCGCTAGCGGGAAAGAGACCCAGTACTTC
>.|TRBJ1-1|TRBD1|TRBV10-2
CASSDPGQGITEAFF
TGCGCCAGCAGTGACCCGGGACAGGGTATCACTGAAGCTTTCTTT
>.|TRBJ1-1|TRBD1|TRBV28
CASSFTGGNTEAFF
TGTGCCAGCAGTTTCACAGGGGGGAACACTGAAGCTTTCTTT
>.|TRBJ2-4|.|TRBV12-2
CASRQYYFLAAKNIQYF
TGTGCAAGTCGCCAATATTATTTCCTAGCAGCCAAAAACATTCAGTACTTC
>.|TRBJ2-5|.|TRBV4-1
CASSQVGGGTQETQYF
TGCGCCAGCAGCCAAGTAGGGGGGGGGACCCAAGAGACCCAGTACTTC
>.|TRBJ2-5|TRBD1|TRBV2
CASRDRGETQYF
TGTGCCAGCAGGGACAGGGGTGAGACCCAGTACTTC
>once|TRBJ2-2|.|TRBV6-4
CASSKEFPGELFF
TGTGCCAGCAGTAAAGAGTTCCCCGGGGAGCTGTTTTTT
>.|TRBJ1-1|.|TRBV18
CASSASTVTNTEAFF
TGTGCCAGCTCAGCCTCGACAGTTACGAACACTGAAGCTTTCTTT
>.|TRBJ2-3|TRBD2|TRBV20-1
CSASGGEGTDTQYF
TGCAGTGCTAGTGGTGGGGAGGGGACAGATACGCAGTATTTT
>.|TRBJ2-1|TRBD2|TRBV5-4
CASSRLAGAMGEQFF
TGTGCCAGCAGCCGACTAGCGGGGGCCATGGGGGAGCAGTTCTTC
>.|TRBJ1-1|TRBD1|TRBV2
CASRDRGNTEAFF
TGTGCCAGCCGGGACAGGGGAAACACTGAAGCTTTCTTT
>.|TRBJ1-6|TRBD1|TRBV29-1
CSVEQGANSPLHF
TGCAGCGTTGAACAGGGGGCGAATTCACCCCTCCACTTT
>.|TRBJ2-7|TRBD1|TRBV5-1
CASSYAGTEYEQYF
TGCGCCAGCAGCTACGCCGGGACAGAATACGAGCAGTACTTC
>.|TRBJ2-5|TRBD2|TRBV9
CASSVGLAGGQETQYF
TGTGCCAGCAGCGTAGGACTAGCGGGGGGCCAAGAGACCCAGTACTTC
>.|TRBJ2-5|.|TRBV3-1/TRBV3-2
CASTKRDNQETQYF
TGTGCCAGCACTAAGCGGGACAACCAAGAGACCCAGTACTTC
>.|TRBJ1-2|.|TRBV6-5
CASTPGGREGYGYTF
TGTGCCAGCACCCCAGGCGGCAGGGAAGGCTATGGCTACACCTTC
>.|TRBJ2-7|.|TRBV12-5
CASSRNYEQYF
TGTGCTAGTAGTAGAAACTACGAGCAGTACTTC
>.|TRBJ1-1|TRBD1|TRBV30
CAWSPGQMNTEAFF
TGTGCCTGGTCACCGGGACAGATGAACACTGAAGCTTTCTTT
>.|TRBJ1-3|.|TRBV7-2
CASSGAAAGGTIYF
TGTGCCAGCAGCGGGGCGGCCGCCGGGGGGACCATATATTTT
>few|TRBJ1-6|TRBD1|TRBV6-4
CASSVDRGRALHF
TGTGCCAGCAGTGTCGACAGGGGGCGGGCCCTCCACTTT
>.|TRBJ2-1|.|TRBV6-5
CASRLTGDSGNEQFF
TGTGCCAGCAGACTCACAGGGGACTCGGGCAATGAGCAGTTCTTC